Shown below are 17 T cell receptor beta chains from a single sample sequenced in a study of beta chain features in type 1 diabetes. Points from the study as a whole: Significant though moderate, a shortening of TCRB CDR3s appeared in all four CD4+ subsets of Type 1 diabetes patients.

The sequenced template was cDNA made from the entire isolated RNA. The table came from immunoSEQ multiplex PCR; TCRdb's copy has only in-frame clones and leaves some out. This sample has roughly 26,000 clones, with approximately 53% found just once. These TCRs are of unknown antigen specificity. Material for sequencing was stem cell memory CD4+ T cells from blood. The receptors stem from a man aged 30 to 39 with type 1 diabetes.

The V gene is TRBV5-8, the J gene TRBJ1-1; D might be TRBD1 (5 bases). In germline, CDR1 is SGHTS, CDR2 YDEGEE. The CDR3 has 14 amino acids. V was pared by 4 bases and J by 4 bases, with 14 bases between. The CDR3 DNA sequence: TGTGCCAGCAGCCGTACGGGGAGGGGCACTGAAGCTTTCTTT. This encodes CASSRTGRGTEAFF.

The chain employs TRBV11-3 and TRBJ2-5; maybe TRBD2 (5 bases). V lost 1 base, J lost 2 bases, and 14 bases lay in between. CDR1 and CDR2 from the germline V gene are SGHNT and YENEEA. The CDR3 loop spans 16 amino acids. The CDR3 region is CASSLGIAGAQETQYF. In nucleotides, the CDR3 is TGTGCCAGCAGCTTAGGGATTGCGGGCGCGCAAGAGACCCAGTACTTC.

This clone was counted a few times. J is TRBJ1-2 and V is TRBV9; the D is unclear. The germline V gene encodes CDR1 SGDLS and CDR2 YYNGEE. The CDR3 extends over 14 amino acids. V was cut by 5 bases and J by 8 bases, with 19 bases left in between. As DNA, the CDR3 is TGTGCCAGCAGTTCGATCGGCGGTACGAGGGGCTACACCTTC. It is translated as CASSSIGGTRGYTF.

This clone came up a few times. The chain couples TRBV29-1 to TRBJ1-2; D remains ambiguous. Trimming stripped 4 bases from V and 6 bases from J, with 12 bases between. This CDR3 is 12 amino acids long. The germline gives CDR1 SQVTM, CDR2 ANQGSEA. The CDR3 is CSVGRPRDGYTF. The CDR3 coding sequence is TGCAGCGTTGGACGACCGAGGGATGGCTACACCTTC.

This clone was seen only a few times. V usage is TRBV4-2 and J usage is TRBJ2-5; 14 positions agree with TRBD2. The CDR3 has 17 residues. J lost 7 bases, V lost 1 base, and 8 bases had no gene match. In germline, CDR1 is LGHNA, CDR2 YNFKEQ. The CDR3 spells CASSQGGTGTSGGTQYF. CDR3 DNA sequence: TGTGCCAGCAGCCAAGGAGGTACAGGGACTAGCGGGGGGACCCAGTACTTC.

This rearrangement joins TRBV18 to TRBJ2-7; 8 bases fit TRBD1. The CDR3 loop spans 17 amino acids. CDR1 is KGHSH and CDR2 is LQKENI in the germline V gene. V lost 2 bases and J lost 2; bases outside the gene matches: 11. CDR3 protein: CASSPVAGTGDPYEQYF. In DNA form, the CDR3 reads TGTGCCAGCTCACCAGTTGCCGGGACAGGAGACCCCTACGAGCAGTACTTC.

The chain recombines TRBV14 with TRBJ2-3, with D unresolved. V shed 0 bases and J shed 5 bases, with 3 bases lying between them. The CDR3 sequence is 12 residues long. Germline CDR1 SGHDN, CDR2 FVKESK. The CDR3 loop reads CASSQDQDTQYF. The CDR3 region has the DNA TGTGCCAGCAGCCAAGATCAAGATACGCAGTATTTT.

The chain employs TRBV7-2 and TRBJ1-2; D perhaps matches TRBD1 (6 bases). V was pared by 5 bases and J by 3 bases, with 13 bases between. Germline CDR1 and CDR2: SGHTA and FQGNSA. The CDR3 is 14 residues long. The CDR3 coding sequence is TGTGCCAGCAGCGGGACCACAGGGTACTATGGCTACACCTTC. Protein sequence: CASSGTTGYYGYTF.

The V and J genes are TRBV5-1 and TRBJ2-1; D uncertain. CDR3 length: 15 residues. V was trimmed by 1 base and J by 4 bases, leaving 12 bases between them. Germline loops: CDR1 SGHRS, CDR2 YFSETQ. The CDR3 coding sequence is TGCGCCAGCAGCTTGACACTAAGTGGTTACAATGAGCAGTTCTTC. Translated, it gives CASSLTLSGYNEQFF.

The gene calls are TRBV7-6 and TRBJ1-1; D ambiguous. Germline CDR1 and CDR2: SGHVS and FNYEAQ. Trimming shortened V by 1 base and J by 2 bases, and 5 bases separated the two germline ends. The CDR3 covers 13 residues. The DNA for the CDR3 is TGTGCCAGCAGCTTAGATCCTAACACTGAAGCTTTCTTT. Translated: CASSLDPNTEAFF.

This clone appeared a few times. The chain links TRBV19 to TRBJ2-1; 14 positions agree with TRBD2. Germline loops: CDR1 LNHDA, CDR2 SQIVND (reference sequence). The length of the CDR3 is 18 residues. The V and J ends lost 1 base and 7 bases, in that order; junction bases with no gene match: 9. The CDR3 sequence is CASSIGGVGTSGSNEQFF. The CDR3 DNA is TGTGCCAGTAGTATAGGAGGAGTTGGGACTAGCGGGAGTAATGAGCAGTTCTTC.

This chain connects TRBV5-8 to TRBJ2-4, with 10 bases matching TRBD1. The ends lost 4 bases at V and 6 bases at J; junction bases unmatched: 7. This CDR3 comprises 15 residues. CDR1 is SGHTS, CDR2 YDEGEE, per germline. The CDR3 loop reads CASSATGGRGNIQYF. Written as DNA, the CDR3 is TGTGCCAGCAGCGCGACAGGGGGCAGGGGAAACATTCAGTACTTC. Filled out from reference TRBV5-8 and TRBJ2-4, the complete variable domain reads EAGVTQSPTHLIKTRGQQATLRCSPISGHTSVYWYQQALGLGLQFLLWYDEGEERNRGNFPPRFSGRQFPNYSSELNVNALELEDSALYLCASSATGGRGNIQYFGAGTRLSVL.

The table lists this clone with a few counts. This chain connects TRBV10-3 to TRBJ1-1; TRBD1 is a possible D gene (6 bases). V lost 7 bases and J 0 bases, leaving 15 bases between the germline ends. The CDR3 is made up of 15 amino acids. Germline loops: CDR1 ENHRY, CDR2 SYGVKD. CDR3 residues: CAITDSISMNTEAFF. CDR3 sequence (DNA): TGTGCCATCACGGACAGTATCTCCATGAACACTGAAGCTTTCTTT.

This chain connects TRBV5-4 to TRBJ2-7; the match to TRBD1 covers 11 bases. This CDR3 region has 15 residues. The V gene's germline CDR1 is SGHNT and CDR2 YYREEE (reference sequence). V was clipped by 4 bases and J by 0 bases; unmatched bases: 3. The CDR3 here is CASSPGTGGSYEQYF. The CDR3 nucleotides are TGTGCCAGCAGCCCGGGGACAGGGGGCTCCTACGAGCAGTACTTC.

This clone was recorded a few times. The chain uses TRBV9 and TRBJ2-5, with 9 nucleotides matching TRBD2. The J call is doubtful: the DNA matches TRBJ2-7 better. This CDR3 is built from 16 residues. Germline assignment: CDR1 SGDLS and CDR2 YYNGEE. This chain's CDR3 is CASSVGVAGDSYEQYF. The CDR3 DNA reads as TGTGCCAGCAGCGTAGGGGTAGCGGGAGATTCCTACGAGCAGTACTTC.

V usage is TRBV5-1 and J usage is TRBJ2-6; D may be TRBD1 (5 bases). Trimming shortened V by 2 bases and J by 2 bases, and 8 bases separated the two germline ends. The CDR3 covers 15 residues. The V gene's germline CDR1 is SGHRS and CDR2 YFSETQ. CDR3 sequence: CASSLGQTGANVLTF. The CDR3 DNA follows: TGCGCCAGCAGCTTAGGACAAACTGGGGCCAACGTCCTGACTTTC.

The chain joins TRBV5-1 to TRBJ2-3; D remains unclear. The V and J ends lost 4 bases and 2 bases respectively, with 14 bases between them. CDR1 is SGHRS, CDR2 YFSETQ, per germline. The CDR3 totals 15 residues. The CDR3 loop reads CASSLHGVITDTQYF. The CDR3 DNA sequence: TGCGCCAGCAGCCTCCACGGAGTGATCACAGATACGCAGTATTTT.